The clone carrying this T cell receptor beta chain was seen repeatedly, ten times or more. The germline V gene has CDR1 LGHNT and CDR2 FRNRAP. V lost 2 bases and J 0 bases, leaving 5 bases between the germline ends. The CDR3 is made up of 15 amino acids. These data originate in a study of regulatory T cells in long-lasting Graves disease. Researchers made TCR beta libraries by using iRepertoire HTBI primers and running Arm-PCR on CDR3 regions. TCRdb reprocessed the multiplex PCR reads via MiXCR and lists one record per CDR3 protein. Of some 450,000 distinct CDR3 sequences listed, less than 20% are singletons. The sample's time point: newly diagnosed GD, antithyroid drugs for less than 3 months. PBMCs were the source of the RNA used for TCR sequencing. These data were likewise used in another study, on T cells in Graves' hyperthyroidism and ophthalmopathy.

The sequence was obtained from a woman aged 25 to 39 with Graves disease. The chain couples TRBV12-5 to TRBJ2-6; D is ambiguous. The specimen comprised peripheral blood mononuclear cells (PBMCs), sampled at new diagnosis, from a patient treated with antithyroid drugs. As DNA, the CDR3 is TGTGCTAGTGGTTTGTTTCTCTCTGGGGCCAACGTCCTGACTTTC. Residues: CASGLFLSGANVLTF.